Presented here are 9 T cell receptor beta chains from one specimen sequenced in a study of blood T cell repertoires in COVID-19. Measured with immunoSEQ multiplex PCR; TCRdb has only the in-frame clones, and not every one. The sample yields over 200,000 clones, about nine tenths seen once. The sample comprised peripheral blood. These receptors originate from a man in his 60s who had recovered from COVID-19.

The chain is built from TRBV12-2 and TRBJ2-1; TRBD2 was called by the table and not checked on the DNA. TRBV12-2 is an annotated pseudogene. The CDR3 covers 21 residues. Written as DNA, the CDR3 is TGTGCAAGTCGCACCCTCCCTGGGGGTAGCGGGTTTATATCCTCCTACAATGAGCAGTTCTTC. It is translated as CASRTLPGGSGFISSYNEQFF.

The chain joins TRBV29-1 to TRBJ2-3; 7 bases match TRBD2. Trimming removed 0 bases from V and 1 base from J; junction bases left unmatched: 7. CDR3 size: 16 residues. Germline CDR1 reads SQVTM; CDR2 reads ANQGSEA. CDR3 protein: CSVEDLGREGTDTQYF. CDR3 bases: TGCAGCGTTGAAGATCTGGGGAGGGAGGGCACAGATACGCAGTATTTT.

This rearrangement joins TRBV5-1 to TRBJ2-1; 11 nucleotides line up with TRBD2. Trimming removed 2 bases from V and 7 bases from J; junction bases left unmatched: 8. CDR3 length equals 16 residues. Per germline, CDR1 SGHRS and CDR2 YFSETQ. CDR3 sequence: CASSLSSGGTRNEQFF. Here the CDR3 DNA reads TGCGCCAGCAGCTTATCTAGCGGGGGGACGAGGAATGAGCAGTTCTTC.

With regard to this clone: The same CDR3 is also encoded by other DNA sequences in this sample. The chain joins TRBV9 to TRBJ2-2; TRBD2 agrees at 10 bases. Germline trimming cut 3 bases from V and 7 bases from J; bases unmatched to any gene: 6. This CDR3 has 15 residues. CDR1 is SGDLS and CDR2 is YYNGEE in the germline V gene. The CDR3 nucleotides read TGTGCCAGCAGCGCAGGGACTAGCGTGGGCGGGGAGCTGTTTTTT. Encoded protein: CASSAGTSVGGELFF.

The chain joins TRBV19 to TRBJ2-1; 7 positions match TRBD2. Germline CDR1 reads LNHDA; CDR2 reads SQIVND (reference sequence). With V trimmed by 3 bases and J by 3 bases, 8 bases remained unmatched. The length of the CDR3 is 16 residues. The CDR3 loop reads CASSMSQTSSYNEQFF. The CDR3 DNA sequence: TGTGCCAGTAGTATGTCGCAGACTAGCAGCTACAATGAGCAGTTCTTC. The entire variable domain, with the rest obtained from reference TRBV19 and TRBJ2-1, is as follows: DGGITQSPKYLFRKEGQNVTLSCEQNLNHDAMYWYRQDPGQGLRLIYYSQIVNDFQKGDIAEGYSVSREKKESFPLTVTSAQKNPTAFYLCASSMSQTSSYNEQFFGPGTRLTVL.

This chain uses TRBV12-3 or TRBV12-4 with TRBJ1-2, with D tentatively TRBD1 (5 bases). The CDR3 has 13 amino acids. V lost 3 bases and J lost 4, with 9 bases in between. The CDR3 spells CASSFGGTYGYTF. The CDR3 bases are TGTGCCAGCAGTTTCGGGGGGACCTATGGCTACACCTTC.

This clone was observed a handful of times. The chain employs TRBV3-1 (or the pseudogene TRBV3-2) and TRBJ2-7; D remains unclear. Germline V gives CDR1 LGHDT, CDR2 YNNKEL (reference sequence). The ends were cut back, 9 bases at V and 3 bases at J, with 18 bases in the middle. This CDR3 region has 14 residues. Written as DNA, the CDR3 is TGTGCCAGTCCCCTTACTGATGAATACTACGAGCAGTACTTC. It translates to CASPLTDEYYEQYF.

The table lists this clone with a count of one. This sequence joins TRBV19 and TRBJ1-1, with 7 bases that match TRBD1. V lost 3 bases, J lost 1 base, and 5 bases stayed unmatched. This CDR3 comprises 15 residues. Germline CDR1 is LNHDA and CDR2 is SQIVND (reference sequence). CDR3 sequence reads: CASSIDRARNTEAFF. DNA of the CDR3: TGTGCCAGTAGTATCGACAGGGCACGGAACACTGAAGCTTTCTTT.

This chain uses TRBV5-1 with TRBJ1-1, with 12 bases fitting TRBD1. With 7 bases clipped from V and 0 bases from J, the junction kept 16 bases outside the gene matches. The CDR3 has 19 residues. CDR1 is SGHRS, CDR2 YFSETQ, per germline. The CDR3 DNA is TGCGCCAGCGGACACCGGGGGACAGGGGGCCAAAATATGAACACTGAAGCTTTCTTT. Its translation is CASGHRGTGGQNMNTEAFF.